The 8 T cell receptor beta chains presented below share a single source sample, sequenced in a study of CD8+ T cells in alopecia areata. Reverse transcribed after extraction, RNA yielded cDNA as the sequencing template. Libraries were prepared by immunoSEQ multiplex PCR; TCRdb keeps only in-frame clonotypes and omits some of them. The sample has 150,000 to 200,000 clones, 45% to 60% seen once. Sequencing was done on a sample of CD4+ T cells sorted from blood. The receptors come from a human donor in good health.

V usage is TRBV18 and J usage is TRBJ2-3, with TRBD1 matching 9 bases. Germline V lookup: CDR1 KGHSH, CDR2 LQKENI. V gave up 6 bases and J gave up 1 base; unmatched junction bases: 5. The CDR3 runs 15 residues. CDR3 region: CASSETGGGTDTQYF. CDR3 sequence (DNA): TGTGCCAGCTCGGAGACAGGGGGAGGCACAGATACGCAGTATTTT.

J is TRBJ2-1 and V is TRBV29-1; 7 positions agree with TRBD2. V shed 5 bases, J shed 4 bases, and the junction held 8 bases outside the gene matches. The CDR3 has 14 amino acids. Germline CDR1 is SQVTM and CDR2 is ANQGSEA. The CDR3 loop is CSVSREAVYNEQFF. In DNA, the CDR3 is TGCAGCGTTTCACGGGAGGCAGTTTACAATGAGCAGTTCTTC.

The J gene is TRBJ2-5, the V gene TRBV5-6; 10 nucleotides line up with TRBD2. The CDR3 contains 13 residues. The germline V gene encodes CDR1 SGHDT and CDR2 YYEEEE. V was pared by 10 bases and J by 5 bases, with 8 bases of the junction left unmatched. CDR3 DNA sequence: TGTGCCGCCACGCTAGCGGGAGTGGAGACCCAGTACTTC. This sequence encodes CAATLAGVETQYF.

The V and J genes are TRBV14 and TRBJ2-2; tentatively, D is TRBD2 (5 bases). The V end lost 8 bases, the J end lost 3 bases, and 13 bases lay between the germline ends. Germline CDR1 reads SGHDN; CDR2 reads FVKESK. The CDR3 is 14 residues long. The CDR3 sequence: CASARPGDTGELFF. As DNA, the CDR3 is TGTGCCAGCGCTAGGCCCGGGGACACCGGGGAGCTGTTTTTT.

The chain couples TRBV20-1 to TRBJ1-4; D remains ambiguous. Trimming removed 6 bases from V and 6 bases from J, with 5 bases in between. The CDR3 covers 10 residues. The germline gives CDR1 DFQATT, CDR2 SNEGSKA (reference sequence). CDR3 sequence (DNA): TGCAGTGCACGGGATGAAAAACTGTTTTTT. Its protein is CSARDEKLFF.

This clone has only one observation. The DNA for the CDR3 is TGCAGCGTCCTCGGACAGGCTAACTACGAGCAGTACTTC. This translates into CSVLGQANYEQYF. This chain uses TRBV29-1 with TRBJ2-7; 7 nucleotides align to TRBD1. Germline V gene data show CDR1 as SQVTM and CDR2 as ANQGSEA. J was trimmed by 3 bases and V by 6 bases; bases with no gene match: 8. The CDR3 is made up of 13 amino acids.

V is TRBV12-5 and J is TRBJ1-2; D gene unclear. The CDR3 contains 12 residues. Trimming shortened V by 9 bases and J by 5 bases, and 13 bases separated the two germline ends. Germline V gives CDR1 LGHNT, CDR2 FRNRAP. Here the CDR3 reads CASHKEKYGYTF. DNA for the CDR3: TGTGCTAGCCACAAGGAGAAGTATGGCTACACCTTC.

This rearrangement joins TRBV29-1 to TRBJ1-1; no reliable D call. Looked up from germline, CDR1 is SQVTM and CDR2 is ANQGSEA. The CDR3 runs to 13 residues. Trimming cost V 6 bases and J 0 bases, with 11 bases left between them. CDR3 nucleotides: TGCAGCGTAAAAGACTCCATGAACACTGAAGCTTTCTTT. Translated: CSVKDSMNTEAFF. The complete variable domain, with remaining parts taken from reference TRBV29-1 and TRBJ1-1, reads SAVISQKPSRDICQRGTSLTIQCQVDSQVTMMFWYRQQPGQSLTLIATANQGSEATYESGFVIDKFPISRPNLTFSTLTVSNMSPEDSSIYLCSVKDSMNTEAFFGQGTRLTVV.